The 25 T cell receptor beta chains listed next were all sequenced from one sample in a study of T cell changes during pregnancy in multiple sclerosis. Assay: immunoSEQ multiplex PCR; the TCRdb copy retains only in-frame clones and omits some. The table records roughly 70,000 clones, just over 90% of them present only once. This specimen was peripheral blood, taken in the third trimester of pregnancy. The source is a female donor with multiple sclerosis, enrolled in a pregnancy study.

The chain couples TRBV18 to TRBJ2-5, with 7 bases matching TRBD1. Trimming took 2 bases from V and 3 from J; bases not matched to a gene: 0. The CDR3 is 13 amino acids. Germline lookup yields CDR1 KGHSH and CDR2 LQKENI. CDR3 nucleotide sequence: TGTGCCAGCTCACCAGGGACAGAAGAGACCCAGTACTTC. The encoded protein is CASSPGTEETQYF.

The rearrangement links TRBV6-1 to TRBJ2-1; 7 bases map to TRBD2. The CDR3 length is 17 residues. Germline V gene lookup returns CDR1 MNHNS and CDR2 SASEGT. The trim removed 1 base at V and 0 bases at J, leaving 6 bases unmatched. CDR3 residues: CASSEVPTSDSYNEQFF. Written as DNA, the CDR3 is TGTGCCAGCAGTGAAGTCCCAACTAGCGACTCCTACAATGAGCAGTTCTTC.

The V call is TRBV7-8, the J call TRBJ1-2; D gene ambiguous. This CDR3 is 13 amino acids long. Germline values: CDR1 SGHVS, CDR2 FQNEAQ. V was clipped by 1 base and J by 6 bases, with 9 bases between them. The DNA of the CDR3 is TGTGCCAGCAGCTTAGGAGCGAGGGATGGCTACACCTTC. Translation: CASSLGARDGYTF.

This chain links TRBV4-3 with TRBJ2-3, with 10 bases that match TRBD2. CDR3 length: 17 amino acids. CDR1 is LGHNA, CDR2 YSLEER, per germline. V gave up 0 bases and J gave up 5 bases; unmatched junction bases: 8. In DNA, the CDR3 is TGCGCCAGCAGCCAAGATGTCACTAGCGGGGTAGGAGATACGCAGTATTTT. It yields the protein CASSQDVTSGVGDTQYF.

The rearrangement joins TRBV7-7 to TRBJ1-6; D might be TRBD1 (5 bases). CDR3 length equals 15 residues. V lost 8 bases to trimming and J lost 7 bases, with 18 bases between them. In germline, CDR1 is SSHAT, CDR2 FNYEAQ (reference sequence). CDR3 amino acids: CASPARRDGNSPLHF. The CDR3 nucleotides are TGTGCCAGCCCCGCCCGCAGGGATGGAAATTCACCCCTCCACTTT.

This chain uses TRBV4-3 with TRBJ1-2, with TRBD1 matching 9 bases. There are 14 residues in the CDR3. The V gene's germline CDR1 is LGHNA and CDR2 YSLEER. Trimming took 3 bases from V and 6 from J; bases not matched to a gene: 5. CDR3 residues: CASSHQQGAHGYTF. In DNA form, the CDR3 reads TGCGCCAGCAGCCATCAACAGGGGGCACATGGCTACACCTTC.

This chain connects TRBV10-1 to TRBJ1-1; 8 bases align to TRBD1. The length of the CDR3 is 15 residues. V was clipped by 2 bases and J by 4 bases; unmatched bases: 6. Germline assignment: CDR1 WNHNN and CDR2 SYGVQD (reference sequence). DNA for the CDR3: TGCGCCAGCAGTGAGCTGGGACAGGAGGTCACTGAAGCTTTCTTT. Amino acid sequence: CASSELGQEVTEAFF.

The CDR3 reads CASSRGDSNQPQHF. The DNA for the CDR3 is TGTGCCAGCTCACGAGGCGATAGCAATCAGCCCCAGCATTTT. The J gene is TRBJ1-5, the V gene TRBV18; D unclear. V lost 4 bases to trimming and J lost 0 bases, with 7 bases between them. CDR1 is KGHSH and CDR2 is LQKENI in the germline V gene. This CDR3 comprises 14 residues.

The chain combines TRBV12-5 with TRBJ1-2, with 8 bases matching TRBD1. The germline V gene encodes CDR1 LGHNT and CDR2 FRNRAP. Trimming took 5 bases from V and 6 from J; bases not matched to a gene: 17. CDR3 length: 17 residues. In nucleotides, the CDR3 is TGTGCTAGTGGTCAAACGACAGGGGAGGTTATTTACGATGGCTACACCTTC. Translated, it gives CASGQTTGEVIYDGYTF.

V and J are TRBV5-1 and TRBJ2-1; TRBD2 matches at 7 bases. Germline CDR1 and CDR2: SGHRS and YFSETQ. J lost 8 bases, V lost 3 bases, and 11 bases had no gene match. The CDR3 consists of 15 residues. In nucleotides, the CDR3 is TGCGCCAGCAGCTCGGGGGGTGTCGCCAGGGATGAGCAGTTCTTC. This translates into CASSSGGVARDEQFF.

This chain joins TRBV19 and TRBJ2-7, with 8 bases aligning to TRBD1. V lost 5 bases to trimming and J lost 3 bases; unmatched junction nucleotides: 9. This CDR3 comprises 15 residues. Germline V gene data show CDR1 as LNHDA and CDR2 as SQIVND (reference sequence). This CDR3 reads CASSSRDRPFYEQYF. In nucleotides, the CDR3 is TGTGCCAGTAGTTCCCGGGACAGGCCTTTCTACGAGCAGTACTTC.

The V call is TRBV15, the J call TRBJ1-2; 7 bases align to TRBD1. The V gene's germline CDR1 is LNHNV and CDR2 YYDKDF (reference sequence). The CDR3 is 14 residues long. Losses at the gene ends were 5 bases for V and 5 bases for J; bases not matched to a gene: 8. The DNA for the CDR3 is TGTGCCACCAGCCGGGACAGCCTTGTATATGGCTACACCTTC. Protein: CATSRDSLVYGYTF.

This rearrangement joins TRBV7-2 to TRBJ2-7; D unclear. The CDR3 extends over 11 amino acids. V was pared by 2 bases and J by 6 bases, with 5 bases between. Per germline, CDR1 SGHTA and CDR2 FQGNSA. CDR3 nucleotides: TGTGCCAGCAGCTTATCTTTCGAGCAGTACTTC. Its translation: CASSLSFEQYF.

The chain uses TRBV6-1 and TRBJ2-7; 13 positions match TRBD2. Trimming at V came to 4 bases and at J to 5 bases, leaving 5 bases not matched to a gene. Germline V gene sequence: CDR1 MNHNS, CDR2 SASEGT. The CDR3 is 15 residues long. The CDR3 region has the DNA TGTGCCAGCAGTGGCGGGACTAGCGGGAATAACGAGCAGTACTTC. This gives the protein CASSGGTSGNNEQYF.

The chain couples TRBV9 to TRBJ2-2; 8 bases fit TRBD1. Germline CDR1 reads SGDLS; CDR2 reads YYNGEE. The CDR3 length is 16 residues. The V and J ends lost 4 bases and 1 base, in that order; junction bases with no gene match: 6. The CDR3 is CASSITGTGNTGELFF. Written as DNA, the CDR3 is TGTGCCAGCAGCATAACCGGGACAGGGAACACCGGGGAGCTGTTTTTT.

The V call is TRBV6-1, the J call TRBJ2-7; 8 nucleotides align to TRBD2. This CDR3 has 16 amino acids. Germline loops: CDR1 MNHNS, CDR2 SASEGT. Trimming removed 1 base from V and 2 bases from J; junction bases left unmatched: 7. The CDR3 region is CASSEVEVAGPYEQYF. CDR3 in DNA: TGTGCCAGCAGTGAAGTTGAGGTAGCGGGGCCCTACGAGCAGTACTTC.

This chain's CDR3 is CASSPFGRSSGANVLTF. CDR3 DNA: TGTGCCAGCAGCCCGTTTGGGAGGAGCTCTGGGGCCAACGTCCTGACTTTC. The chain uses TRBV5-8 and TRBJ2-6, with D perhaps TRBD2 (6 bases). The CDR3 sequence is 17 residues long. V was shortened by 4 bases and J by 0 bases, with 14 bases between the two germline ends. In germline, CDR1 is SGHTS, CDR2 YDEGEE.

CDR3 amino acids: CASSQFAGTAGNTIYF. CDR3 in DNA: TGCGCCAGCAGCCAATTTGCCGGGACAGCTGGAAACACCATATATTTT. This chain links TRBV4-3 with TRBJ1-3, with 7 bases matching TRBD1. CDR3 length: 16 amino acids. Germline V CDR1 and CDR2: LGHNA, YSLEER. J gave up 2 bases and V 2 bases, and 6 bases lay outside the gene matches.

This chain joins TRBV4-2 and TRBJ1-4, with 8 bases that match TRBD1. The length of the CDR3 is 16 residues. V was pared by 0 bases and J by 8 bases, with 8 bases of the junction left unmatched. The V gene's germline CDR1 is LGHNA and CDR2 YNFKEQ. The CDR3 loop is CASSQDHQGAGEKLFF. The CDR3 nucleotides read TGTGCCAGCAGCCAAGATCACCAGGGGGCCGGGGAAAAACTGTTTTTT.

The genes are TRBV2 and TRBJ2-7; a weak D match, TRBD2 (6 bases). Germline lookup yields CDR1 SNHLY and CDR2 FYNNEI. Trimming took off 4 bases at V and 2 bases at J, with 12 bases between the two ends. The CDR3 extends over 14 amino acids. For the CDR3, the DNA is TGTGCCAGCAGTGTCGGCGGGGTACCCTACGAGCAGTACTTC. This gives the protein CASSVGGVPYEQYF.

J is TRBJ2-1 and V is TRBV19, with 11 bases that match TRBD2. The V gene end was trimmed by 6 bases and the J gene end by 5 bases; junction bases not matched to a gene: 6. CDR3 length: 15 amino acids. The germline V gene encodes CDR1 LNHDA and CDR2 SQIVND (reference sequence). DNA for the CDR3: TGTGCCAGTAGCGGGGGACTAGCGGTCAACAATGAGCAGTTCTTC. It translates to CASSGGLAVNNEQFF. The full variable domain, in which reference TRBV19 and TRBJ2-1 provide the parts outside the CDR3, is DGGITQSPKYLFRKEGQNVTLSCEQNLNHDAMYWYRQDPGQGLRLIYYSQIVNDFQKGDIAEGYSVSREKKESFPLTVTSAQKNPTAFYLCASSGGLAVNNEQFFGPGTRLTVL.

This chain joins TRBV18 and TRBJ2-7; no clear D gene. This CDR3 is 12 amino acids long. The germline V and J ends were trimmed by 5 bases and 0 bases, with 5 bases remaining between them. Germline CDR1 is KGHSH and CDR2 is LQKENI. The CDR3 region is CASSAYSYEQYF. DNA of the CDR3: TGTGCCAGCTCAGCCTACTCCTACGAGCAGTACTTC.

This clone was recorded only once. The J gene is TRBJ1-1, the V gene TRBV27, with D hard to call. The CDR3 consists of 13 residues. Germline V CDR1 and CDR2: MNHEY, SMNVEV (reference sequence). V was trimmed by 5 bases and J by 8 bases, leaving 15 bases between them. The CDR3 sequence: CASSDPTHSEAFF. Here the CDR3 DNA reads TGTGCCAGCAGTGACCCGACACACAGCGAAGCTTTCTTT.

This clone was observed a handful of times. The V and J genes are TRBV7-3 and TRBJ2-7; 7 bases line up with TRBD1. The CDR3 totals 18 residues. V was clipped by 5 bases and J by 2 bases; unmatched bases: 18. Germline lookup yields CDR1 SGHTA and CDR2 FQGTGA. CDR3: CASSKGDRETRGPYEQYF. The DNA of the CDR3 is TGTGCCAGCAGCAAGGGAGACAGGGAAACCCGGGGCCCCTACGAGCAGTACTTC.

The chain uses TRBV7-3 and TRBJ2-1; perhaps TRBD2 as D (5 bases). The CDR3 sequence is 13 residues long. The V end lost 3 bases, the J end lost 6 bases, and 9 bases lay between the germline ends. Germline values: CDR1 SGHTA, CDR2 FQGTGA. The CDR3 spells CASSFSGSNEQFF. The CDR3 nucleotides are TGTGCCAGCAGCTTCTCGGGGAGCAATGAGCAGTTCTTC. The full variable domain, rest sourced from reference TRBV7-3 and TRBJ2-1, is GAGVSQTPSNKVTEKGKYVELRCDPISGHTALYWYRQSLGQGPEFLIYFQGTGAADDSGLPNDRFFAVRPEGSVSTLKIQRTERGDSAVYLCASSFSGSNEQFFGPGTRLTVL.